This T cell receptor beta chain was identified in a study of T cell repertoires in cytomegalovirus infection. Study-level points and caveats: In two of eight donors, the top clonotype was HLA-C-restricted CMV-specific.

Comments on this clonotype: The antigen remains undetermined. One end of the junction fails to match germline, which may point to a read error.

A single record per CDR3 protein comes from TCRdb applying MiXCR to the reads. This sample has nearly 550,000 distinct CDR3 sequences; approximately 15% occur once, and the top ten carry 20% to 30%. The sequence was collected from a human donor in good health (CMV status not recorded). Some clones in this sample may be carry-over from other donors' samples. Sequencing was carried out using CD8+ T cells from PBMCs.

The CDR3, as DNA: TGCAGCGTCCTCGCAGGGGAGTCCAACTATGGCTCCACCTTC. This codes for CSVLAGESNYGSTF. The chain carries TRBV29-1 and TRBJ1-2, with D tentatively TRBD1 (6 bases). The CDR3 sequence is 14 residues long. Looked up from germline, CDR1 is SQVTM and CDR2 is ANQGSEA.